These 19 T cell receptor beta chains originate from one sample sequenced in a study of CD8+CD57+ T cells in acquired aplastic anemia. Flow cytometry had shown expanded CD8+CD57+ cells in the patients chosen for sequencing. TCR beta VDJ and CDR3 were profiled, and genomic DNA was the template. MiXCR, applied by TCRdb to the reads, yields one record per CDR3 protein. This table has hundreds of thousands of distinct CDR3 sequences, approximately 33% appearing once. The sequenced sample consisted of sorted CD4+, CD8+, or CD8+CD57+ T cells (not recorded which) from PBMCs. The receptor set was obtained from a human donor with aplastic anemia.

This clonotype appeared a few times. The chain couples TRBV20-1 to TRBJ1-4; TRBD1 aligns across 8 bases. The J segment lost 5 bases and the V segment lost 1 base, leaving 3 bases of the junction unmatched. Germline V gene data show CDR1 as DFQATT and CDR2 as SNEGSKA (reference sequence). This CDR3 spans 14 amino acids. The CDR3 loop reads CSARGDRLNEKLFF. Here the CDR3 DNA reads TGCAGTGCTAGAGGGGACAGGCTAAATGAAAAACTGTTTTTT.

CDR3: CSPAGTGSYNEQFF. The CDR3, as DNA: TGCAGTCCCGCCGGGACTGGGTCTTACAATGAGCAGTTCTTC. This chain joins TRBV20-1 and TRBJ2-1, with D perhaps matching TRBD2 (6 bases). Germline CDR1 and CDR2: DFQATT and SNEGSKA (reference sequence). V was trimmed by 8 bases and J by 4 bases, leaving 18 bases between them. The CDR3 contains 14 residues.

This clonotype was seen a single time. The chain employs TRBV2 and TRBJ2-7; possible D gene TRBD1, 6 bases. Trimming left V 5 bases short and J 6 bases short, with 14 bases between. Germline V CDR1 and CDR2: SNHLY, FYNNEI. This CDR3 comprises 13 residues. In DNA form, the CDR3 reads TGTGCCAGCAGTAACACAGGGTTCGGCGAGCAGTACTTC. As protein: CASSNTGFGEQYF.

This clonotype has only a few counts. This chain uses TRBV3-1 with TRBJ2-7; the match to TRBD1 covers 9 bases. CDR3 length: 16 residues. After removal of 4 bases from V and 2 bases from J, the junction contained 9 bases not matched to a gene. Germline lookup yields CDR1 LGHDT and CDR2 YNNKEL (reference sequence). CDR3 region: CASSPGRGQGAYEQYF. As DNA, the CDR3 is TGTGCCAGCAGCCCCGGTAGGGGACAGGGAGCCTACGAGCAGTACTTC.

This clonotype was recorded once. Mismatch with germline at one junction end may stem from a read error. The chain recombines TRBV5-1 with TRBJ2-7; 8 nucleotides match TRBD1. This CDR3 contains 14 residues. Looked up from germline, CDR1 is SGHRS and CDR2 is YFSETQ. Here the CDR3 reads CASSLAGGSYGQYF. The CDR3 DNA reads as TGCGCCAGCAGCTTGGCAGGGGGCTCCTACGGGCAGTACTTC. Together with reference TRBV5-1 and TRBJ2-7, the CDR3 gives the full variable domain: KAGVTQTPRYLIKTRGQQVTLSCSPISGHRSVSWYQQTPGQGLQFLFEYFSETQRNKGNFPGRFSGRQFSNSRSEMNVSTLELGDSALYLCASSLAGGSYGQYFGPGTRLTVT.

Turning to this clonotype: A much larger clonotype is one base distant, so this may be a read error. The genes are TRBV4-2 and TRBJ2-7, with D possibly called TRBD1 or TRBD2 (5 bases each). The CDR3 spans 15 residues. Germline V gene data show CDR1 as LGHNA and CDR2 as YNFKEQ. In DNA form, the CDR3 reads TGTGCCGGCAGCCAAGCAGGGACGGCCACCTACGAGCAGTACTTC. Encoded protein: CAGSQAGTATYEQYF.

In this sample, this clonotype turned up a few times. V gene TRBV10-3 combines with J gene TRBJ1-5, with TRBD1 as a possible D gene (5 bases). Germline V lookup: CDR1 ENHRY, CDR2 SYGVKD. This CDR3 contains 13 residues. V gave up 3 bases and J gave up 5 bases, with 8 bases separating them. The CDR3 bases are TGTGCCATCAGTGACAGGGTTGATCAGCCCCAGCATTTT. Its protein is CAISDRVDQPQHF.

This clonotype occurred a few times. The chain is built from TRBV2 and TRBJ2-7; 9 bases agree with TRBD1. Germline V gene lookup returns CDR1 SNHLY and CDR2 FYNNEI. This CDR3 is built from 13 residues. V lost 6 bases and J lost 3; bases outside the gene matches: 3. In nucleotides, the CDR3 is TGTGCCAGCAGGGCGGGACAGGGCTACGAGCAGTACTTC. Its translation is CASRAGQGYEQYF.

The chain carries TRBV19 and TRBJ1-1, with a weak D call TRBD1 (5 bases). In germline, CDR1 is LNHDA, CDR2 SQIVND (reference sequence). The CDR3 runs 16 residues. V gave up 5 bases and J gave up 1 base, with 17 bases separating them. CDR3 region: CASSPNRGLRNTEAFF. The CDR3 region has the DNA TGTGCCAGTAGTCCAAACCGGGGACTCCGGAACACTGAAGCTTTCTTT.

There are a few counts of this clonotype. The chain is built from TRBV11-1 and TRBJ1-1; 9 bases are a match to TRBD1. Germline V gene sequence: CDR1 SGHAT, CDR2 FQDESV (reference sequence). After removal of 6 bases from V and 1 base from J, the junction contained 21 bases not matched to a gene. The CDR3 loop spans 20 amino acids. This CDR3 reads CASRFFAYRTGELTNTEAFF. The CDR3, as DNA: TGTGCCAGCAGGTTCTTCGCATACCGGACAGGGGAACTTACGAACACTGAAGCTTTCTTT.

The chain links TRBV20-1 to TRBJ1-1, with a tentative D call TRBD1 (5 bases). V was pared by 3 bases and J by 4 bases, with 15 bases between. The germline gives CDR1 DFQATT, CDR2 SNEGSKA (reference sequence). CDR3 length equals 14 residues. The CDR3 nucleotides read TGCAGTGCTAGGGGTCAGGGTGGGAGCACTGAAGCTTTCTTT. It translates to CSARGQGGSTEAFF.

Details on this clonotype: A read error is possible here, since a much larger clone lies one base away. The chain couples TRBV7-9 to TRBJ1-3, with D possibly being TRBD1 (6 bases). Per the germline V gene, CDR1 is SEHNR and CDR2 is FQNEAQ (reference sequence). The V end was cut by 5 bases, the J end by 5 bases, with 13 bases between. The CDR3 runs to 14 residues. The CDR3 region has the DNA TGTGCCAGCAGCGAACAGGGATCGAGAAACACCATATATTTT. Amino acid sequence: CASSEQGSRNTIYF.

Notes on this clonotype: At one end the junction does not follow the germline gene, possibly because of a read error. In DNA form, the CDR3 reads TGTGCCAGCTGTGTGGACGGCTACAAGCAGTACTTC. It yields the protein CASCVDGYKQYF. This rearrangement joins TRBV7-9 to TRBJ2-7, with no clear D. CDR1 and CDR2 (germline): SEHNR, FQNEAQ (reference sequence). The CDR3 is made up of 12 amino acids.

This clonotype came up a few times. The rearrangement uses TRBV3-1 and TRBJ1-3; D not resolved. Trimming stripped 0 bases from V and 0 bases from J, with 6 bases between. This CDR3 has 15 amino acids. Germline assignment: CDR1 LGHDT and CDR2 YNNKEL (reference sequence). The CDR3 region is CASSQERSSGNTIYF. As DNA, the CDR3 is TGTGCCAGCAGCCAAGAAAGGAGCTCTGGAAACACCATATATTTT.

The chain combines TRBV2 with TRBJ1-1; 12 positions match TRBD1. The germline V gene encodes CDR1 SNHLY and CDR2 FYNNEI. The CDR3 has 15 residues. The V and J ends lost 6 bases and 3 bases, in that order; junction bases with no gene match: 5. The CDR3 region has the DNA TGTGCCAGCAGCGGGACAGGGGGCGATGACACTGAAGCTTTCTTT. Translating it yields CASSGTGGDDTEAFF.

On this clonotype: Being one base from a much bigger clone, this may be a read error. The chain has TRBV5-5 and TRBJ1-5; the D is unclear. The CDR3 is 13 amino acids. Deletions cut 3 bases from V and 3 bases from J, with 7 bases between. Germline CDR1 reads SGHKS; CDR2 reads YYEKEE (reference sequence). CDR3 in DNA: TGTGCCAGCAGCTCATCCGTCAATCAGCCCCAGCATTTT. Translated: CASSSSVNQPQHF.

Concerning this clonotype itself: A much larger clone lies one base from this, so it may be a read error. The V and J genes are TRBV6-5 and TRBJ1-2; no definite D call. The CDR3 length is 13 residues. The germline V gene encodes CDR1 MNHEY and CDR2 SVGAGI. CDR3 DNA: TGTGCCAGCAGTTACAAAGGGTCCTATGGCTGCACCTTC. Translated: CASSYKGSYGCTF.

This clonotype was recorded at least ten times. This sequence joins TRBV24-1 and TRBJ2-1, with D tentatively TRBD2 (6 bases). Trimming took off 0 bases at V and 6 bases at J, with 14 bases between the two ends. CDR1 and CDR2 (germline): KGHDR, SFDVKD. The CDR3 has 16 amino acids. CDR3 nucleotide sequence: TGTGCCACCAGTGATTTGGCCGGGACTCATCGCAATGAGCAGTTCTTC. Its translation is CATSDLAGTHRNEQFF.

This chain uses TRBV6-1 with TRBJ1-1; 7 nucleotides match TRBD1. From germline, CDR1 is MNHNS and CDR2 SASEGT. V was clipped by 5 bases and J by 6 bases; unmatched bases: 12. The CDR3 loop spans 15 amino acids. The CDR3 spells CASSPRDSGPAEAFF. CDR3 DNA: TGTGCCAGCAGTCCCCGGGACAGCGGACCGGCTGAAGCTTTCTTT.